This T cell receptor beta chain was documented in a study of blood T cell repertoires in COVID-19. TCRdb's table, derived via immunoSEQ multiplex PCR, lists solely in-frame clones and lacks some. The sample lists 280,000 or so clones; around 89% were seen once. Germline lookup yields CDR1 GTSNPN and CDR2 SVGIG (reference sequence). The CDR3 is made up of 13 amino acids. The V end lost 4 bases, the J end lost 4 bases, and 13 bases lay between the germline ends. The clonotype was recovered from a woman between 55 and 75 years old with acute or convalescent COVID-19. This sequence joins TRBV30 and TRBJ1-2; D gene ambiguous. Specimen: peripheral blood. The CDR3 region is CAWTSGGSYGYTF. The CDR3 DNA is TGTGCCTGGACCTCCGGAGGGAGCTATGGCTACACCTTC.